This T cell receptor (beta chain) was sequenced in a study of T-cell memory formation after mild COVID-19. The CDR3 totals 15 residues. The V and J ends lost 1 base and 1 base respectively, with 7 bases between them. TCRdb ran MiXCR on the 5' RACE reads and lists one entry per CDR3 protein. The data contain 84,000 or so distinct CDR3 sequences, about 14% of them singletons. V gene TRBV12-3 or TRBV12-4 combines with J gene TRBJ2-2; D is uncertain. The clonotype comes from an adult woman who had mild COVID-19 (a few samples of this study predate the infection). Cell type and time point are not known. The material sequenced was PBMCs or a T cell subset sorted from them (not recorded which). DNA of the CDR3: TGTGCCAGCAGTTTAGACTACCTGAACACCGGGGAGCTGTTTTTT. Protein product: CASSLDYLNTGELFF.